One and the same sample provided the 4 T cell receptor beta chains below, sequenced in a study of graft-versus-host responses after intestinal transplantation. Measured with immunoSEQ multiplex PCR; TCRdb has only the in-frame clones, and not every one. The profile covers approximately 18,000 clones, with around 77% appearing a single time and roughly 8% taken by the ten largest. The starting material, graft tissue, was processed to release intraepithelial and lamina propria lymphocytes. The sample in question was ileum tissue, obtained approximately 480 days after intestinal transplant. Receptor source: a human patient who received an intestinal transplant, so some T cells may come from the graft donor.

The J gene is TRBJ2-3, the V gene TRBV27; D gene uncertain. V was cut by 7 bases and J by 6 bases, with 17 bases left in between. CDR1 and CDR2 from the germline V gene are MNHEY and SMNVEV (reference sequence). The CDR3 runs 14 residues. DNA of the CDR3: TGTGCCAGCAATCCCTTAGAGATGTGGGATACGCAGTATTTT. Its translation is CASNPLEMWDTQYF.

CDR3 coding DNA: TGCGCCAGCAGCCAACCCCAGGGGGCCCCGAGGAACATTCAGTACTTC. Translating it yields CASSQPQGAPRNIQYF. The chain is built from TRBV4-1 and TRBJ2-4; 8 nucleotides match TRBD1. This CDR3 contains 16 residues. Germline lookup yields CDR1 MGHRA and CDR2 YSYEKL. V lost 2 bases to trimming and J lost 7 bases; unmatched junction nucleotides: 10.

The chain couples TRBV10-1 to TRBJ2-3; 10 bases align to TRBD2. Looked up from germline, CDR1 is WNHNN and CDR2 is SYGVQD (reference sequence). V shed 10 bases and J 1 base; nucleotides not matched to a gene: 14. There are 17 residues in the CDR3. The CDR3 protein is CATSGSGGGLRTDTQYF. Written as DNA, the CDR3 is TGCGCCACCAGCGGGAGCGGGGGGGGGCTACGCACAGATACGCAGTATTTT.

V is TRBV2 and J is TRBJ1-3, with TRBD1 matching over 7 bases. The CDR3 sequence is 14 residues long. The V segment lost 8 bases and the J segment 2 bases; nucleotides outside the gene matches: 6. In germline, CDR1 is SNHLY, CDR2 FYNNEI. The CDR3 loop reads CASHLGGAGNTIYF. Here the CDR3 DNA reads TGTGCCAGCCATTTAGGGGGCGCTGGAAACACCATATATTTT.